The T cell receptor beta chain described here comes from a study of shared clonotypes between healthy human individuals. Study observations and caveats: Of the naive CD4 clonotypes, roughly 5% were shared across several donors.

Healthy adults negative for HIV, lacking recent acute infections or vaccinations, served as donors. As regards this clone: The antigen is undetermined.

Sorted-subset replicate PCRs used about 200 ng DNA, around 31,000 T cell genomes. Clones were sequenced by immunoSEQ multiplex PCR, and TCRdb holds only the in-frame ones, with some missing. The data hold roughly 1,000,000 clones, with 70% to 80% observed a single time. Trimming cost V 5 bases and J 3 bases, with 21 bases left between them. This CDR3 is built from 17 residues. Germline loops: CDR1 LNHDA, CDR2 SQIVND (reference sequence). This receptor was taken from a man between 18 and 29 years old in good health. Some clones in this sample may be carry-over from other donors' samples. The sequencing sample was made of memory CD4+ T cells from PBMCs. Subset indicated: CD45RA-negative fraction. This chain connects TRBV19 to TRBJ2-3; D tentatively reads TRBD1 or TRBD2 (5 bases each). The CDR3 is CASSPLRPGRITDTQYF. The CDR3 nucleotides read TGTGCCAGTAGTCCGCTCAGACCGGGACGCATAACAGATACGCAGTATTTT.